This entry lists 10 T cell receptor beta chains sequenced from one sample in a study of blood T cells in healthy people across ages. Sample-barcoded 5' priming and a J-beta primer mix drove a second PCR of roughly 7 to 11 cycles. TCRdb called the 5' RACE reads again in MiXCR, with one record for every CDR3 protein. The sample consists of 1.2 million to 1.5 million distinct CDR3 sequences, around 59% of them appearing once. The sequenced sample was blood. These receptors were collected from a man aged 18 to 29 in good health.

CDR3 sequence: CASSYSVAGANVLTF. The CDR3 bases are TGTGCCAGCAGTTACTCGGTCGCTGGGGCCAACGTCCTGACTTTC. This chain uses TRBV6-5 with TRBJ2-6; D is unresolved. V gave up 0 bases and J gave up 2 bases, with 5 bases separating them. Looked up from germline, CDR1 is MNHEY and CDR2 is SVGAGI. The CDR3 contains 15 residues.

This chain links TRBV4-1 with TRBJ2-1, with TRBD2 matching 10 bases. The CDR3 contains 15 residues. The J segment lost 8 bases and the V segment lost 2 bases, leaving 6 bases of the junction unmatched. Looked up from germline, CDR1 is MGHRA and CDR2 is YSYEKL. In DNA form, the CDR3 reads TGCGCCAGCAGCCAATCCGGGACTAGCGTCTATGAGCAGTTCTTC. Amino acids: CASSQSGTSVYEQFF.

V usage is TRBV25-1 and J usage is TRBJ2-1, with D possibly matching TRBD2 (5 bases). Per germline, CDR1 MGHDK and CDR2 SYGVNS. The CDR3 has 12 amino acids. V was trimmed by 5 bases and J by 9 bases, leaving 11 bases between them. DNA for the CDR3: TGTGCCAGCAGTATTAGCGAACGTGAGCAGTTCTTC. As protein: CASSISEREQFF.

The rearrangement uses TRBV4-1 and TRBJ1-6; 8 positions agree with TRBD1. The V segment lost 5 bases and the J segment 10 bases; nucleotides outside the gene matches: 13. Germline loops: CDR1 MGHRA, CDR2 YSYEKL. This CDR3 spans 16 amino acids. Written as DNA, the CDR3 is TGCGCCAGCAGCAGAGGCGTACAGGGGGTTGAATCACCCCTCCACTTT. Amino acids: CASSRGVQGVESPLHF.

This rearrangement joins TRBV12-3 or TRBV12-4 to TRBJ2-3, with 7 nucleotides matching TRBD2. The V and J ends lost 3 bases and 0 bases, in that order; junction bases with no gene match: 6. This CDR3 is 16 amino acids long. DNA of the CDR3: TGTGCCAGCAGTTTCGGGGGGAGAGTGAGCACAGATACGCAGTATTTT. Translation: CASSFGGRVSTDTQYF.

This chain connects TRBV29-1 to TRBJ2-1, with D possibly TRBD2 on 7 matching bases. Germline V gene data show CDR1 as SQVTM and CDR2 as ANQGSEA. Trimming stripped 4 bases from V and 11 bases from J, with 12 bases between. The CDR3 contains 11 residues. DNA of the CDR3: TGCAGCGTTGTCGAGGGGGGGAAGCAGTTCTTC. Amino acids: CSVVEGGKQFF.

The V and J genes are TRBV7-8 and TRBJ2-3; 11 nucleotides agree with TRBD2. The CDR3 extends over 16 amino acids. Germline V gene sequence: CDR1 SGHVS, CDR2 FQNEAQ. J lost 0 bases, V lost 7 bases, and 6 bases had no gene match. CDR3 coding DNA: TGTGCCAGCAACCCTAGCGGGGGGCTGAGCACAGATACGCAGTATTTT. Translation: CASNPSGGLSTDTQYF.

This clonotype has just a few counts. This chain links TRBV7-8 with TRBJ2-3, with TRBD2 matching over 10 bases. CDR3 size: 16 residues. Trimming removed 1 base from V and 3 bases from J; junction bases left unmatched: 4. The V gene's germline CDR1 is SGHVS and CDR2 FQNEAQ. The CDR3: CASSLGPAGGTDTQYF. The CDR3 DNA sequence: TGTGCCAGCAGCTTAGGCCCAGCGGGAGGGACAGATACGCAGTATTTT.

The V and J genes are TRBV5-1 and TRBJ2-5, with D possibly TRBD2 on 6 matching bases. This CDR3 has 15 residues. Germline CDR1 reads SGHRS; CDR2 reads YFSETQ. Trimming cost V 4 bases and J 11 bases, with 24 bases left between them. Here the CDR3 reads CASSPHTGSLREQYF. CDR3 bases: TGCGCCAGCAGCCCTCACACAGGCTCCCTTCGGGAGCAGTACTTC.

This chain connects TRBV20-1 to TRBJ2-3, with 7 bases lining up with TRBD2. After removal of 3 bases from V and 2 bases from J, the junction contained 8 bases not matched to a gene. The CDR3 is 15 residues long. The V gene's germline CDR1 is DFQATT and CDR2 SNEGSKA (reference sequence). The CDR3, as DNA: TGCAGTGCTAGCCCCCTAGCGGAAAACACAGATACGCAGTATTTT. Protein sequence: CSASPLAENTDTQYF.